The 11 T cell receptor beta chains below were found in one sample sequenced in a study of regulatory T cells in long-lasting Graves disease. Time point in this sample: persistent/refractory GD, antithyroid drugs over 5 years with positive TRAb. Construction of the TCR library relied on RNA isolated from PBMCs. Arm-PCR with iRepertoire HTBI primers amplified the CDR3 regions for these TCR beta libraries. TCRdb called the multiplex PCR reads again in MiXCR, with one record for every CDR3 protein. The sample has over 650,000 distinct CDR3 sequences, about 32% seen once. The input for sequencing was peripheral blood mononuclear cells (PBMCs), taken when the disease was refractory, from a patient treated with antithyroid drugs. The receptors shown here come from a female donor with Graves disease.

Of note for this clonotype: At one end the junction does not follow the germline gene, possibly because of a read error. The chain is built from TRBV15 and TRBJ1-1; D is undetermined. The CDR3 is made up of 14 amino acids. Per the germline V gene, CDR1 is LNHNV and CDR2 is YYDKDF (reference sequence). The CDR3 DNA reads TGTGCCACCAGCAGAGATGTCGGGAACAGTGAAGCTTTCTTT. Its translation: CATSRDVGNSEAFF.

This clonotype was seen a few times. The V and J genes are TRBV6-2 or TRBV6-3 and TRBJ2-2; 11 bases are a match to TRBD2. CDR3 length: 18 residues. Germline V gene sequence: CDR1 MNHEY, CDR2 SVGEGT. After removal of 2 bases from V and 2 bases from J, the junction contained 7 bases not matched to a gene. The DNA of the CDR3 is TGTGCCAGCAGTTACGGACTAGCGGGCTTACTAAACACCGGGGAGCTGTTTTTT. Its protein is CASSYGLAGLLNTGELFF.

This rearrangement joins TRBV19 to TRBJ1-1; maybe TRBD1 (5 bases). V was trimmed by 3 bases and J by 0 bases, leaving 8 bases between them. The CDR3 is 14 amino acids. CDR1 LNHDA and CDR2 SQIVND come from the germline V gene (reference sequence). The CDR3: CASSMWGLNTEAFF. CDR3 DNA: TGTGCCAGTAGTATGTGGGGCTTGAACACTGAAGCTTTCTTT.

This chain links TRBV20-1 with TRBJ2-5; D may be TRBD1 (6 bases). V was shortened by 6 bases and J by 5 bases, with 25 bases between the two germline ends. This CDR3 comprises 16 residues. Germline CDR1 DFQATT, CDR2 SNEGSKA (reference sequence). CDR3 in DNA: TGCAGTGCCCCGAGCCCCGGGACACGGAGGTGGGAGACCCAGTACTTC. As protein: CSAPSPGTRRWETQYF.

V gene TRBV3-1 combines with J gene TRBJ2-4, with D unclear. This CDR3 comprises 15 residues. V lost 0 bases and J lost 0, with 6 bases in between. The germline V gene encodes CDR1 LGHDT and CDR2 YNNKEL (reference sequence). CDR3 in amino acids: CASSQETQAKNIQYF. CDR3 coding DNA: TGTGCCAGCAGCCAAGAGACCCAAGCCAAAAACATTCAGTACTTC.

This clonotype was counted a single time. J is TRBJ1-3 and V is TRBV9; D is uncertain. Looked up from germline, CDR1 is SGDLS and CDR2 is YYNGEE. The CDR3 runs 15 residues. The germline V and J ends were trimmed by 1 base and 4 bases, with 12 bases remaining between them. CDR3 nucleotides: TGTGCCAGCAGCGTAAAGCCGGCAGCGGGAAACACCATATATTTT. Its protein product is CASSVKPAAGNTIYF.

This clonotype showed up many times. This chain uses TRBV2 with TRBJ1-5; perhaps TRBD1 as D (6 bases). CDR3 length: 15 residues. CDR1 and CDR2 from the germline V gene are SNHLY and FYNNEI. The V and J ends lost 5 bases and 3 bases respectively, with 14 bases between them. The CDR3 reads CASSHGQWTNQPQHF. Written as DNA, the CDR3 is TGTGCCAGCAGTCACGGACAGTGGACCAATCAGCCCCAGCATTTT.

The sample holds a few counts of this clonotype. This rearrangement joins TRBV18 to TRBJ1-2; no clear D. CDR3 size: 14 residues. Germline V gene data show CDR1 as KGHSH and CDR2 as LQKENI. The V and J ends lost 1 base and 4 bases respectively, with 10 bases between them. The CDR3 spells CASSPRQEVYGYTF. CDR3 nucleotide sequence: TGTGCCAGCTCACCACGTCAGGAGGTCTATGGCTACACCTTC.

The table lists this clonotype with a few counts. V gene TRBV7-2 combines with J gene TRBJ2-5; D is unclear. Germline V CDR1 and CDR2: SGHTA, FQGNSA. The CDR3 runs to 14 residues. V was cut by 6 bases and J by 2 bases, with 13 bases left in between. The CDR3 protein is CASRKWAVQETQYF. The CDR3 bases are TGTGCCAGCAGAAAGTGGGCAGTTCAAGAGACCCAGTACTTC.

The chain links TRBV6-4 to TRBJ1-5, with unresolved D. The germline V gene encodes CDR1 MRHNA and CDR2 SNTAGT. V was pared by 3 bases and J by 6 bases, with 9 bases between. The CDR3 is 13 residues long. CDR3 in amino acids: CASSEAPLQPQHF. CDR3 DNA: TGTGCCAGCAGTGAGGCACCCCTTCAGCCCCAGCATTTT.

The CDR3 here is CASSLRTSGRVYEQYF. CDR3 nucleotide sequence: TGTGCCAGCAGCTTAAGGACTAGCGGGAGGGTTTACGAGCAGTACTTC. The V gene is TRBV11-2, the J gene TRBJ2-7, with 15 nucleotides matching TRBD2. CDR1 SGHAT and CDR2 FQNNGV come from the germline V gene. The CDR3 consists of 16 residues. The junction had 3 bases not matched to a gene; V was cut back by 2 bases and J by 4 bases.